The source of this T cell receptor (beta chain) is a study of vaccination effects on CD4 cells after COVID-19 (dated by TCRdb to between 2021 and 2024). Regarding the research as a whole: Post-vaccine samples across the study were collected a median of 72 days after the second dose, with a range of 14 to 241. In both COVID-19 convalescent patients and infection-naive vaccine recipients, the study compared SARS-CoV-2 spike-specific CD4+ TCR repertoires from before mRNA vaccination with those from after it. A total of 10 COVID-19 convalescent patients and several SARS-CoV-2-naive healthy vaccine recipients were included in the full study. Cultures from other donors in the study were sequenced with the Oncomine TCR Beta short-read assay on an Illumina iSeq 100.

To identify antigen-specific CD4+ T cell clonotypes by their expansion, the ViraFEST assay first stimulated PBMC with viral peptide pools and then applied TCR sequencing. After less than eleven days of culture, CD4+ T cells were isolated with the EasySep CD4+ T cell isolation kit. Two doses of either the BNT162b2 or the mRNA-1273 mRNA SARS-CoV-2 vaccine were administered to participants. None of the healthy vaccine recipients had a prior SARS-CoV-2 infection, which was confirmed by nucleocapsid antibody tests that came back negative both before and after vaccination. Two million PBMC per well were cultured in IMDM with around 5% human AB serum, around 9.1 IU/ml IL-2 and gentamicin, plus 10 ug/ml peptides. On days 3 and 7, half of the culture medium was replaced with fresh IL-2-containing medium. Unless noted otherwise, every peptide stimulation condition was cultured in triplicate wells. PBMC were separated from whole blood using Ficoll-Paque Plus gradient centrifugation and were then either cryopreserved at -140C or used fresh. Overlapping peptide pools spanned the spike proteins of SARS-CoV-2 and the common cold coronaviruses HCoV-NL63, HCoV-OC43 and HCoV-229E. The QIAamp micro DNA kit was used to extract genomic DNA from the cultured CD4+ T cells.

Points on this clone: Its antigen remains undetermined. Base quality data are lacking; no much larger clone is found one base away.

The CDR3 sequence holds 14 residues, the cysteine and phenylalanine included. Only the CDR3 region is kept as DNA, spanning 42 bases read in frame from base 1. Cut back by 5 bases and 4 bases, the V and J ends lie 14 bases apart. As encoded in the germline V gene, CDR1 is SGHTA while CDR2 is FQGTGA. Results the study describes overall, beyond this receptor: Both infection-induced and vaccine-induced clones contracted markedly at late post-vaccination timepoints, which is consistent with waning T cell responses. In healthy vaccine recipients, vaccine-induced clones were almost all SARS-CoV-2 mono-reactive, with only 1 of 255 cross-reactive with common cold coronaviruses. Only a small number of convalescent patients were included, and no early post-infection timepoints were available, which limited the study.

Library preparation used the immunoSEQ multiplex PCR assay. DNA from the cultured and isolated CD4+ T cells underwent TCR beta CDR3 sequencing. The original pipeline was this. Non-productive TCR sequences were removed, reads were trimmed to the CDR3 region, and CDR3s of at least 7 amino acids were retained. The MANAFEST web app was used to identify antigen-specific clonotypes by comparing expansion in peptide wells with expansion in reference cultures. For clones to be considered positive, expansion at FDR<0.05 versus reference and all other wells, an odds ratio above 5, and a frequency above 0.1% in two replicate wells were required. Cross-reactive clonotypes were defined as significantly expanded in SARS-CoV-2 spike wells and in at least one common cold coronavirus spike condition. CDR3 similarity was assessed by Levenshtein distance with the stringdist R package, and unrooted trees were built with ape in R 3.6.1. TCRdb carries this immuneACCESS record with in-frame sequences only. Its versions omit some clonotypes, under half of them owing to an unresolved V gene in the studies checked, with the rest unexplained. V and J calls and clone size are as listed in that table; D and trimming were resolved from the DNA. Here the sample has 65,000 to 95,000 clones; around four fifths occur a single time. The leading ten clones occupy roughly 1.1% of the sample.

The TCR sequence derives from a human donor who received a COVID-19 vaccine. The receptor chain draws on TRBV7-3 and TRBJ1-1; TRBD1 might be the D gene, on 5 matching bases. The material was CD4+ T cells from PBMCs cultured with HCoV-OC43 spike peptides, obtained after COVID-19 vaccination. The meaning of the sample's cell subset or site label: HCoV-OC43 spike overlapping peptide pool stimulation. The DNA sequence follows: TGTGCCAGCAGCCCTACAGGTTCGGTCACTGAAGCTTTCTTT. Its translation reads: CASSPTGSVTEAFF.